This T cell receptor (beta chain) was recorded in a study of blood T cell repertoires in COVID-19. Study at large: The analysed material was cDNA or gDNA that came from T cells, B-cell-depleted T cells, or PBMCs.

The protocol was immunoSEQ multiplex PCR, while the TCRdb copy is restricted to in-frame clones and leaves out a portion. The repertoire holds 300,000 or so clones, with about nine tenths as singletons. Germline V gene data show CDR1 as SGHAT and CDR2 as FQNNGV. The CDR3 length is 12 residues. V dropped 6 bases and J dropped 2 bases, with 8 bases sitting between them. This sequence originates from a woman between 35 and 50 years old with acute or convalescent COVID-19. Sequencing was carried out using peripheral blood. The J gene is TRBJ2-7, the V gene TRBV11-2, with D perhaps TRBD2 (6 bases). The CDR3 DNA sequence: TGTGCCAGCAGGGGCGGGGCCTACGAGCAGTACGTC. This codes for CASRGGAYEQYV.